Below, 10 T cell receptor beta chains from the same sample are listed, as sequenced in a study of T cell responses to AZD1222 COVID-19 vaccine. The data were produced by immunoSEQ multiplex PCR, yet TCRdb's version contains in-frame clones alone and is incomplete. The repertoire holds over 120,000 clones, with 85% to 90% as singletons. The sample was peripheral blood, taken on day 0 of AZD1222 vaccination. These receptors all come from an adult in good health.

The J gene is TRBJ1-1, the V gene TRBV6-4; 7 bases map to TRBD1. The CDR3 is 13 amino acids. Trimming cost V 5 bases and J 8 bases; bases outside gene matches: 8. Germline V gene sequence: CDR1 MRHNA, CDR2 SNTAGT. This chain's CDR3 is CASSKTGSAEAFF. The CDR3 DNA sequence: TGTGCCAGCAGTAAGACAGGGTCAGCCGAAGCTTTCTTT.

The CDR3 DNA sequence: TGTGCCAGCACCAAGACAGGGACATCGAACACCGGGGAGCTGTTTTTT. Translated: CASTKTGTSNTGELFF. V gene TRBV7-9 combines with J gene TRBJ2-2; 7 bases fit TRBD1. The ends lost 7 bases at V and 0 bases at J; junction bases unmatched: 8. Germline V CDR1 and CDR2: SEHNR, FQNEAQ (reference sequence). The length of the CDR3 is 16 residues.

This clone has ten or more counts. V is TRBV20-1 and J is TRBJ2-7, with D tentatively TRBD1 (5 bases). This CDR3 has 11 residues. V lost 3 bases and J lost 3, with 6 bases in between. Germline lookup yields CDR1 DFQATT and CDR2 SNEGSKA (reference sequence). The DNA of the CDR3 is TGCAGTGCTAGGGACAACTACGAGCAGTACTTC. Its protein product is CSARDNYEQYF.

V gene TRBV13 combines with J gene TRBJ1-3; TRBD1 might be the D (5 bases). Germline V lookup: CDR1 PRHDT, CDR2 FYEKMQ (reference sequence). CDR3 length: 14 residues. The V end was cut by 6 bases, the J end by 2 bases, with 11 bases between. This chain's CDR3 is CASRLGGAGNTIYF. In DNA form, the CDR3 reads TGTGCCAGCAGGCTGGGGGGGGCTGGAAACACCATATATTTT.

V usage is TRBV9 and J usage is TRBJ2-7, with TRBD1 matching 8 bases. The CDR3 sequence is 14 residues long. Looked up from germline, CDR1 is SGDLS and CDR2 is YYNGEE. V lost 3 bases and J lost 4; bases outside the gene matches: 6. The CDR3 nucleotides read TGTGCCAGCAGCGCCACAGACAGGGGTTACGAGCAGTACTTC. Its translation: CASSATDRGYEQYF.

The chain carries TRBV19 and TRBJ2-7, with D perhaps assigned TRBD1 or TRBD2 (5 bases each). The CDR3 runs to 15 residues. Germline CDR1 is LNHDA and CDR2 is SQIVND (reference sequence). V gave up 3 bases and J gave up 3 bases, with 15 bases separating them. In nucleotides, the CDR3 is TGTGCCAGTAGTATGGGGGTGAGGGCGGTCTACGAGCAGTACTTC. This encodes CASSMGVRAVYEQYF.

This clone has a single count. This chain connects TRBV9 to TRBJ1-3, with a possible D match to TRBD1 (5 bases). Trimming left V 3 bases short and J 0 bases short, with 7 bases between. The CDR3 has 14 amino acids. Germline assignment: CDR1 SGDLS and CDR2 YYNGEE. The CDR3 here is CASSGGSSGNTIYF. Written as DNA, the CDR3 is TGTGCCAGCAGCGGGGGCTCCTCTGGAAACACCATATATTTT.

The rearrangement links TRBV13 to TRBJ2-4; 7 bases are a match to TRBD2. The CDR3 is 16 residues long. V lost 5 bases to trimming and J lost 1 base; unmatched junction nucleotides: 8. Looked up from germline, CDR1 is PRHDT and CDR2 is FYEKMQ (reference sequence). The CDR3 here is CASSQKGGSAKNIQYF. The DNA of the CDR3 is TGTGCCAGCAGCCAGAAGGGCGGGAGTGCCAAAAACATTCAGTACTTC.

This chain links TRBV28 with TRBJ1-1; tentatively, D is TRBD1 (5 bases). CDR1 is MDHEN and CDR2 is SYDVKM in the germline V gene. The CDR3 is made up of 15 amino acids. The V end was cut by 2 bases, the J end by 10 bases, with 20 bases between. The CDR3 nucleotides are TGTGCCAGCAGTTTAGGCAGTGGGACTACGATCGGAGCTTTCTTT. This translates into CASSLGSGTTIGAFF.

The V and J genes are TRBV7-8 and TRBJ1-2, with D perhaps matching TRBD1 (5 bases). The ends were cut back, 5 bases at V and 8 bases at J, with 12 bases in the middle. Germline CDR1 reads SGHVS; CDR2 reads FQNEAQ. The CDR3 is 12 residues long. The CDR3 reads CASSPGGDGYTF. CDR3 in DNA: TGTGCCAGCAGCCCCGGCGGGGACGGCTACACCTTC. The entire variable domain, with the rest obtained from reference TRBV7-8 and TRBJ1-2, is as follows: GAGVSQSPRYKVAKRGQDVALRCDPISGHVSLFWYQQALGQGPEFLTYFQNEAQLDKSGLPSDRFFAERPEGSVSTLKIQRTQQEDSAVYLCASSPGGDGYTFGSGTRLTVV.